This T cell receptor (beta chain) was identified during a study of T cells after yellow fever vaccination. This clonotype was observed a few times. The antigen remains undetermined. A single record per CDR3 protein comes from TCRdb applying MiXCR to the 5' RACE reads. The sample lists about 370,000 distinct CDR3 sequences, about 9.9% occurring once. Study-wide findings and caveats: Peaking on day 5 versus 15, the secondary response was faster but weaker.

Germline V gene data show CDR1 as MGHDK and CDR2 as SYGVNS. The CDR3 spans 13 residues. Between the trimmed V and J ends, which lost 8 bases and 7 bases, there was a span of 14 bases. This sample comprised PBMCs, obtained on the day of the first yellow fever vaccination. The receptor was isolated from a man between 18 and 35 years old who received the YFV17D yellow fever vaccine. The chain couples TRBV25-1 to TRBJ1-4; D is ambiguous. The CDR3 nucleotides are TGTGCCAGCGGATACACGGAGACTGAAAAACTGTTTTTT. Translation: CASGYTETEKLFF.